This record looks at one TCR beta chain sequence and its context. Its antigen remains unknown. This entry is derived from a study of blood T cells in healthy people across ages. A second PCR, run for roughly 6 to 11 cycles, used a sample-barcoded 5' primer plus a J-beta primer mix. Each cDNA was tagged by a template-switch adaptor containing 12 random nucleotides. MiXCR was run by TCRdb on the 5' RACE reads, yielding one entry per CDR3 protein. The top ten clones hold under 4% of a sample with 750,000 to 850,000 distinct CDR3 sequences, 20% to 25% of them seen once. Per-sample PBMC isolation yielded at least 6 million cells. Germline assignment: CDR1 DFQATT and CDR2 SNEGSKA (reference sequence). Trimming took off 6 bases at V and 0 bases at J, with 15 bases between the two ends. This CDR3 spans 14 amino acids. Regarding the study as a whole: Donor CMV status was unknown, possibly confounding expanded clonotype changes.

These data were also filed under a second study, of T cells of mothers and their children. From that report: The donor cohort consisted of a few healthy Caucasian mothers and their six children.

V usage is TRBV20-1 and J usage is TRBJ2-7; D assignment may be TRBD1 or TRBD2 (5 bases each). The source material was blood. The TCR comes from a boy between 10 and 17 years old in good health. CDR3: CSALAADSSYEQYF. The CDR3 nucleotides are TGCAGTGCCCTAGCAGCAGACAGCTCCTACGAGCAGTACTTC.